The entry below gives a single T cell receptor beta chain sequence along with its context. The antigen remains unidentified. The data were taken from a study of a mutant IDH1 vaccine in newly diagnosed glioma. Study-level information: Vaccines began 4-6 weeks after radiotherapy alone, or with temozolomide cycles.

Using immunoSEQ multiplex PCR, the repertoire was profiled, and TCRdb retains in-frame clones only, with some absent. The table lists under 13,000 clones, approximately 88% of them singletons. The CDR3 spans 14 residues. Germline V gene data show CDR1 as SGHRS and CDR2 as YFSETQ. V lost 4 bases to trimming and J lost 4 bases, with 14 bases between them. Time point reported: week 23, last vaccination. The investigators gave 300 ug of mutant IDH1 20-mer peptide in each vaccine dose, together with topical imiquimod. The V gene is TRBV5-1, the J gene TRBJ1-1; D gene unclear. This TCR came from a woman aged 35 to 49 with glioma. Some clones in this sample may be carry-over from other donors' samples. The material was PBMCs, obtained from a glioma patient whose treatment included an IDH1 peptide vaccine. The chain's CDR3 is CASSPTPKGTEAFF. The CDR3 coding sequence is TGCGCCAGCAGCCCAACTCCCAAGGGCACTGAAGCTTTCTTT.